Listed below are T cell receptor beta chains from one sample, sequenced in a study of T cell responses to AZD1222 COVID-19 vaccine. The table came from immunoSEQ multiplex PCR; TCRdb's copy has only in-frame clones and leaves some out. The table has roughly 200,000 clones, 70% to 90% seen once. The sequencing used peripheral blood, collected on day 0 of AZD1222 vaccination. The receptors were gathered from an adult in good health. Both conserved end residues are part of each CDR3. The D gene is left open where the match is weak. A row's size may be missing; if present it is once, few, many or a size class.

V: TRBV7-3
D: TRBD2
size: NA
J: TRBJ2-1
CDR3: CASSPAGGRSYNEQFF
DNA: TGTGCCAGCAGCCCCGCCGGGGGGAGATCCTACAATGAGCAGTTCTTC

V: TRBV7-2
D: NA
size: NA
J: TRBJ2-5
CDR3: CASSLGNSVEETQYF
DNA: TGTGCCAGCAGCTTAGGGAACAGCGTCGAAGAGACCCAGTACTTC

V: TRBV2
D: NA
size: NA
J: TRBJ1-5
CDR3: CASSDNLDQPQHF
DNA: TGTGCCAGCAGCGACAATCTGGATCAGCCCCAGCATTTT

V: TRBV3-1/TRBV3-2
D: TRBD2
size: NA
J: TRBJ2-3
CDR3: CASRRTSGDTQYF
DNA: TGTGCCAGCAGACGTACTAGCGGAGATACGCAGTATTTT

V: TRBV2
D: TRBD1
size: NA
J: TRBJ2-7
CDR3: CASRTGQGAYEQYF
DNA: TGTGCCAGCAGGACGGGACAGGGGGCCTACGAGCAGTACTTC

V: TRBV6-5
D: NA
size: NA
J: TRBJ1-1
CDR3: CASSFTQNTEAFF
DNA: TGTGCCAGCAGTTTCACACAGAACACTGAAGCTTTCTTT

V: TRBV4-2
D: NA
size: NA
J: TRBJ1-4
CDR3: CASSAELVHNEKLFF
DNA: TGTGCCAGCAGCGCTGAGTTGGTTCATAATGAAAAACTGTTTTTT

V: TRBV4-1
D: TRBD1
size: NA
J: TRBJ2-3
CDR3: CASSQGGQGITDTQYF
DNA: TGCGCCAGCAGCCAGGGCGGACAGGGAATCACAGATACGCAGTATTTT

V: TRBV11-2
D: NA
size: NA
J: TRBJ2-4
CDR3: CASREGGSKNIQYF
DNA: TGTGCCAGCAGGGAAGGGGGGAGCAAAAACATTCAGTACTTC

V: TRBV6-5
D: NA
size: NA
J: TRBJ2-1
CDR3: CASSISLAEQFF
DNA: TGTGCCAGCAGTATTTCCCTGGCTGAGCAGTTCTTC

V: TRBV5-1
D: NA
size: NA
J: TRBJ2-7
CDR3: CASSLMAGNYEQYF
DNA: TGCGCCAGCAGCTTGATGGCAGGGAACTACGAGCAGTACTTC

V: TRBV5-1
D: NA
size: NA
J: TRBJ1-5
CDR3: CASSLNSNQPQHF
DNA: TGCGCCAGCAGCTTGAATAGCAATCAGCCCCAGCATTTT

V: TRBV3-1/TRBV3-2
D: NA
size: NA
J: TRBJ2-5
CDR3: CASSQGTGQETQYF
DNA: TGTGCCAGCAGCCAAGGGACGGGTCAAGAGACCCAGTACTTC

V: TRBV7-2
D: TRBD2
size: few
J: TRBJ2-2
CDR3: CASSSGLGGATGELFF
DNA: TGTGCCAGCAGCTCGGGACTAGGGGGTGCCACCGGGGAGCTGTTTTTT

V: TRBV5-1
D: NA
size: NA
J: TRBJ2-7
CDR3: CASSSQAAYEQYF
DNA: TGCGCCAGCAGCTCACAAGCTGCCTACGAGCAGTACTTC

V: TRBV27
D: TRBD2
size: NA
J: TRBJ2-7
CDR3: CASSFSGAGDEQYF
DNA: TGTGCCAGCAGTTTTAGCGGGGCTGGAGACGAGCAGTACTTC

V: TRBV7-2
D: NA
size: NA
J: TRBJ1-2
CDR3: CASSPGDRNYGYTF
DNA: TGTGCCAGCAGCCCGGGGGATCGGAACTATGGCTACACCTTC

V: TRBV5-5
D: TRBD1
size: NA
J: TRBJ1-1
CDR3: CASSAELGQGATEAFF
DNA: TGTGCCAGCAGCGCTGAGTTAGGACAGGGGGCCACTGAAGCTTTCTTT

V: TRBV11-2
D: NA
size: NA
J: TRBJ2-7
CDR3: CASSFGTTYEQYF
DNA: TGTGCCAGCAGCTTCGGGACGACCTACGAGCAGTACTTC

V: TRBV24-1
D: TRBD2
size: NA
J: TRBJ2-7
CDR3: CATSDLTRTSEMLSYEQYF
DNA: TGTGCCACCAGTGATTTAACTAGGACTAGCGAGATGTTGTCCTACGAGCAGTACTTC

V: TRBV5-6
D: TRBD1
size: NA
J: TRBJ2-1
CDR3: CASSFGQGVPNEQFF
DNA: TGTGCCAGCAGCTTTGGGCAGGGGGTTCCCAATGAGCAGTTCTTC

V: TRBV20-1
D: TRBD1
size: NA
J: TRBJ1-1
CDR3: CSASGRQGNTEAFF
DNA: TGCAGTGCTAGTGGAAGACAGGGGAACACTGAAGCTTTCTTT

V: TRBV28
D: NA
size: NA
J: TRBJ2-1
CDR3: CASSPPRGSYNEQFF
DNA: TGTGCCAGCAGTCCCCCGCGGGGCAGTTACAATGAGCAGTTCTTC

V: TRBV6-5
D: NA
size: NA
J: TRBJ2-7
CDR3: CASSYTPDLNEQYF
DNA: TGTGCCAGCAGTTATACCCCCGACCTCAACGAGCAGTACTTC

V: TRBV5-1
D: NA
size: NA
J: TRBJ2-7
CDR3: CASSLMDYEQYF
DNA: TGCGCCAGCAGCTTGATGGACTACGAGCAGTACTTC